This TCR beta chain was sequenced in a study of blood T cell repertoires in COVID-19. Study at large: The samples span acute and convalescent COVID-19 from the United States, Italy and Spain.

Sequencing used immunoSEQ multiplex PCR; TCRdb keeps in-frame clones, though not all of them. The table lists roughly 250,000 clones, 85% to 90% of them singletons, with around 1.6% in the top ten. This CDR3 has 12 amino acids. Germline loops: CDR1 SNHLY, CDR2 FYNNEI. V was cut by 7 bases and J by 4 bases, with 9 bases left in between. Participant reports of clinical history set cohort assignment. Two negative PCRs, clearance, or symptom resolution characterized the recovered Cohort 3 donors. This receptor was taken from a woman aged 45-65 years who had recovered from COVID-19. The sequencing sample was made of PBMCs or T cells enriched from blood (not recorded which). The chain uses TRBV2 and TRBJ2-3; D is ambiguous. CDR3 DNA sequence: TGTGCCAGCACTTCAGACTCAGATACGCAGTATTTT. It translates to CASTSDSDTQYF. Full variable domain (remainder filled in from reference TRBV2 and TRBJ2-3): EPEVTQTPSHQVTQMGQEVILRCVPISNHLYFYWYRQILGQKVEFLVSFYNNEISEKSEIFDDQFSVERPDGSNFTLKIRSTKLEDSAMYFCASTSDSDTQYFGPGTRLTVL.